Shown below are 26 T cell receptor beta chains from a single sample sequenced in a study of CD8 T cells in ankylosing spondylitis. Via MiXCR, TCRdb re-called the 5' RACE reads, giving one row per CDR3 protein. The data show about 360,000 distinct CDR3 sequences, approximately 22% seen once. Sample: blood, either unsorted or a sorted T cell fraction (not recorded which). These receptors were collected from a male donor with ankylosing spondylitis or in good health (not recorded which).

The CDR3 loop reads CASSSLGQRSGPNEQFF. The CDR3 nucleotides are TGTGCCAGCAGCTCCCTCGGTCAGCGGTCGGGCCCCAATGAGCAGTTCTTC. This chain connects TRBV7-9 to TRBJ2-1; D is perhaps TRBD2 (5 bases). Per the germline V gene, CDR1 is SEHNR and CDR2 is FQNEAQ (reference sequence). Trimming cost V 4 bases and J 6 bases, with 22 bases left between them. The CDR3 length is 17 residues.

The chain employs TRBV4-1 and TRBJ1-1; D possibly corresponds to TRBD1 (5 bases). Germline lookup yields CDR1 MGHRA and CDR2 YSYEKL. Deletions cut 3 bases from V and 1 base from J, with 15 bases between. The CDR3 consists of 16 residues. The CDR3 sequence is CASSHPSTGENTEAFF. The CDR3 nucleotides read TGCGCCAGCAGCCACCCTAGTACAGGAGAGAACACTGAAGCTTTCTTT.

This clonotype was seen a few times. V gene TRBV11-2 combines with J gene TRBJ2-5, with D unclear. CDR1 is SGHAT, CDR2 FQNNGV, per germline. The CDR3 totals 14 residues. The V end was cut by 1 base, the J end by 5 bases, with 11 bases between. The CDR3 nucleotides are TGTGCCAGCAGCTTAGTAGGCTTAGGGGAGACCCAGTACTTC. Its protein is CASSLVGLGETQYF.

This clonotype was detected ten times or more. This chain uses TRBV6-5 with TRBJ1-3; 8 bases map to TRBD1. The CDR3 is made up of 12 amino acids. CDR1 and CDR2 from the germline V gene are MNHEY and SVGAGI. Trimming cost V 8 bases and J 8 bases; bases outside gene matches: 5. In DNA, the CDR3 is TGTGCCAGCCGTGACAGGGGATACACCATATATTTT. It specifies CASRDRGYTIYF.

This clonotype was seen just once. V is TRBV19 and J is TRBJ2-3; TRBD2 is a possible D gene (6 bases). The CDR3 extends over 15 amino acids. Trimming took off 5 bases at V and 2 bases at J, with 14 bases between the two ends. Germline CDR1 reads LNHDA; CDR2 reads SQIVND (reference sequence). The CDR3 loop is CASSGPRGFTDTQYF. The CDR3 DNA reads TGTGCCAGTAGTGGCCCCCGGGGGTTCACAGATACGCAGTATTTT.

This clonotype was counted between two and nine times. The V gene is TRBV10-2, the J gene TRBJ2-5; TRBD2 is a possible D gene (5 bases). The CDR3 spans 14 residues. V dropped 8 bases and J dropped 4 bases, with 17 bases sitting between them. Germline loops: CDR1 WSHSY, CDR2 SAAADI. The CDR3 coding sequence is TGCGCCAGCTCGATCCCGGGGTATCGAGAGACCCAGTACTTC. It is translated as CASSIPGYRETQYF.

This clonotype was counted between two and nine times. CDR3 nucleotides: TGTGCCAGCAGCAAAGTCTATAGGCAGCACACCGGGGAGCTGTTTTTT. This translates into CASSKVYRQHTGELFF. The gene calls are TRBV21-1 and TRBJ2-2. TRBV21-1 is listed as a pseudogene. The CDR3 totals 16 residues.

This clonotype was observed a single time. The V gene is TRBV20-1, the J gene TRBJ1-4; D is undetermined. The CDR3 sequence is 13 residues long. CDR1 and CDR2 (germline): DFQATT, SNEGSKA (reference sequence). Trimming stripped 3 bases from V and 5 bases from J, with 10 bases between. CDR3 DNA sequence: TGCAGTGCTAGCAGCGGGTACAATGAAAAACTGTTTTTT. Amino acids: CSASSGYNEKLFF.

CDR3 DNA: TGTGCCAGCAGTTTTCAGGGGGCAAACACTGAAGCTTTCTTT. This encodes CASSFQGANTEAFF. This chain links TRBV12-3 or TRBV12-4 with TRBJ1-1; 8 nucleotides match TRBD1. The CDR3 covers 14 residues. Trimming cost V 3 bases and J 2 bases; bases outside gene matches: 2.

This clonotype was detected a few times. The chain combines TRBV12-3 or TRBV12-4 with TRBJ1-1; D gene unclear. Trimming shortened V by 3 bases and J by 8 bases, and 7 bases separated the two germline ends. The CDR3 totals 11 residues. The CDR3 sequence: CASSFAEEAFF. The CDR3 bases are TGTGCCAGCAGTTTTGCAGAAGAAGCTTTCTTT.

The CDR3: CATQGQNSPLHF. The DNA for the CDR3 is TGTGCCACCCAGGGACAGAATTCACCCCTCCACTTT. This chain links TRBV12-3 or TRBV12-4 with TRBJ1-6; 7 nucleotides align to TRBD1. Trimming removed 10 bases from V and 7 bases from J; junction bases left unmatched: 4. The CDR3 runs to 12 residues.

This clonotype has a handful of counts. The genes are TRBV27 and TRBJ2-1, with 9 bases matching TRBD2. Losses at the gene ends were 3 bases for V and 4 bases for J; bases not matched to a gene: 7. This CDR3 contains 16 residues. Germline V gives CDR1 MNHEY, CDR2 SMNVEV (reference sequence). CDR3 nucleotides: TGTGCCAGCAGTTTGTACGCGGGGGGGGGATACAATGAGCAGTTCTTC. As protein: CASSLYAGGGYNEQFF.

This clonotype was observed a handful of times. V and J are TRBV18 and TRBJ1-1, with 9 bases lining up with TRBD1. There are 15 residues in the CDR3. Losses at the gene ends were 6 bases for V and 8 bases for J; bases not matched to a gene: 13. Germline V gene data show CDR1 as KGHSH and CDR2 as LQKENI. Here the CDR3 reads CASSGGTGGASEAFF. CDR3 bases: TGTGCCAGCTCCGGAGGAACAGGGGGCGCGTCCGAAGCTTTCTTT.

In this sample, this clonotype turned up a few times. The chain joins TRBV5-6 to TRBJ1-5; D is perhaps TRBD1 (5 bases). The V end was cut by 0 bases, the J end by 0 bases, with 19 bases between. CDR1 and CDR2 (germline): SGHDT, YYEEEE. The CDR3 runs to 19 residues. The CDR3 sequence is CASSLARGGASYSNQPQHF. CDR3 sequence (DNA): TGTGCCAGCAGCTTGGCCCGGGGTGGGGCTTCCTATAGCAATCAGCCCCAGCATTTT.

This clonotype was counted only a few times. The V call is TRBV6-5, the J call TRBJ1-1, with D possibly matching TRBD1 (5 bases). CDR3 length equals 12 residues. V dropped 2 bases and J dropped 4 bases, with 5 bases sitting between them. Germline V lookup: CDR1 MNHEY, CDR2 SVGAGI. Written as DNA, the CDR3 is TGTGCCAGCAGTTACGGGGCCACTGAAGCTTTCTTT. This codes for CASSYGATEAFF.

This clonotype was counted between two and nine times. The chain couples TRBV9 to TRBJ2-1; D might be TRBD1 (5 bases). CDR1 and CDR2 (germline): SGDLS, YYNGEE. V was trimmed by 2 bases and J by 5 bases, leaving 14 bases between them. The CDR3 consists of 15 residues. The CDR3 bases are TGTGCCAGCAGCGTCTCCCAGGGCGGCCACAATGAGCAGTTCTTC. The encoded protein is CASSVSQGGHNEQFF.

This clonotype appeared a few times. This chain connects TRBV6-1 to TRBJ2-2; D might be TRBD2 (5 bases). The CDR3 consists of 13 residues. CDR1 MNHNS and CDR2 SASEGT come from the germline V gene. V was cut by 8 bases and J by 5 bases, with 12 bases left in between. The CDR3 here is CASELPGTGELFF. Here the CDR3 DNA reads TGTGCCAGCGAGCTCCCGGGGACCGGGGAGCTGTTTTTT.

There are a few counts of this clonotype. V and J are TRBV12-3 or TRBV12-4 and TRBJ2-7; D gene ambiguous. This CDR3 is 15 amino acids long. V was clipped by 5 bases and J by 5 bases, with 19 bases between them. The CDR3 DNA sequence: TGTGCCAGCAGTCCCAATCCTGCGCCAGGCGACGAGCAGTACTTC. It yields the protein CASSPNPAPGDEQYF.

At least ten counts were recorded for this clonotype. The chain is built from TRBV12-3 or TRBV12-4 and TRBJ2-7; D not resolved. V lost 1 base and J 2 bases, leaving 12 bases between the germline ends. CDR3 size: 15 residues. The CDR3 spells CASSLGPEAPYEQYF. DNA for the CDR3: TGTGCCAGCAGTTTAGGGCCCGAAGCCCCCTACGAGCAGTACTTC.

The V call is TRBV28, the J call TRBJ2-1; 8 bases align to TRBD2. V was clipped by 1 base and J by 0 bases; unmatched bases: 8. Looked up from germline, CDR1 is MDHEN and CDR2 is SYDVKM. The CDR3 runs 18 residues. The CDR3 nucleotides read TGTGCCAGCAGTTTATCCTCCTCGGGGGGGTACTCCTACAATGAGCAGTTCTTC. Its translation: CASSLSSSGGYSYNEQFF.

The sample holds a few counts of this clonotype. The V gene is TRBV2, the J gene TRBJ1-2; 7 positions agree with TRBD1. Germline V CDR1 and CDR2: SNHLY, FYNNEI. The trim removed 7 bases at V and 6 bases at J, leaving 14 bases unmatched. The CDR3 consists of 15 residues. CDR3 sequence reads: CASKGAPGEPDGYTF. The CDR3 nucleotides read TGTGCCAGCAAGGGGGCGCCAGGGGAACCGGATGGCTACACCTTC.

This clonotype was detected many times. The CDR3: CASSSRTALTEAFF. The CDR3 DNA reads as TGTGCCAGCAGCTCGAGGACAGCCTTAACTGAAGCTTTCTTT. This chain joins TRBV7-9 and TRBJ1-1, with D perhaps TRBD1 (6 bases). V lost 4 bases, J lost 5 bases, and 14 bases lay in between. This CDR3 has 14 residues. Germline CDR1 reads SEHNR; CDR2 reads FQNEAQ (reference sequence). The complete variable domain, with remaining parts taken from reference TRBV7-9 and TRBJ1-1, reads DTGVSQNPRHKITKRGQNVTFRCDPISEHNRLYWYRQTLGQGPEFLTYFQNEAQLEKSRLLSDRFSAERPKGSFSTLEIQRTEQGDSAMYLCASSSRTALTEAFFGQGTRLTVV.

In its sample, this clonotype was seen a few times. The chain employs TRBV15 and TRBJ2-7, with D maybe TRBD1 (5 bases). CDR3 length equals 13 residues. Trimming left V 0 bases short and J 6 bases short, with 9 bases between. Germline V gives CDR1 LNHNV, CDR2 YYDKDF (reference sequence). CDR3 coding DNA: TGTGCCACCAGCAGAGAAACAGGTCCCGAGCAGTACTTC. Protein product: CATSRETGPEQYF.

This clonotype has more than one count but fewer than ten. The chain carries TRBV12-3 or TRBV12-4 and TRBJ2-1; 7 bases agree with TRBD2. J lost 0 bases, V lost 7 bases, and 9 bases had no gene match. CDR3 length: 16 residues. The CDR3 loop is CASTGDYTSSYNEQFF. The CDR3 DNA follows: TGTGCCAGCACCGGGGACTACACCAGCTCCTACAATGAGCAGTTCTTC.

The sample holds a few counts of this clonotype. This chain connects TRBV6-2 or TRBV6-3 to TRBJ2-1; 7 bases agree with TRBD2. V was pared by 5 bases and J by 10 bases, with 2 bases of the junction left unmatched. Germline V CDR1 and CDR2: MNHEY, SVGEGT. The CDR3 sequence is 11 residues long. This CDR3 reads CASSRLAEQFF. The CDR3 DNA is TGTGCCAGCAGTCGACTAGCCGAGCAGTTCTTC.

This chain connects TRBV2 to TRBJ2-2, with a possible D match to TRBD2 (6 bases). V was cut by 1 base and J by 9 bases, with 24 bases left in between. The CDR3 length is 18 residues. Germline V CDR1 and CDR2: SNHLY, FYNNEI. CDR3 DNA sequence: TGTGCCAGCAGTGAAGGCGTCGCGGGACTTCAGACCCGGTGGGAGCTGTTTTTT. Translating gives CASSEGVAGLQTRWELFF.